This entry concerns a single T cell receptor (beta chain). What it recognizes is unknown. The record originates from a study of shared clonotypes between healthy human individuals. Whole-study context: Each donor had three CD4 naive, three CD4 memory, two CD8 naive and one CD8 memory plate.

Sequencing was performed with immunoSEQ multiplex PCR; in TCRdb, only in-frame clones are kept and a portion is missing. The sample has about 2 million clones, around 96% seen once. Naive CD8 cells, CD45RO-negative and positively selected for CCR7, excluded terminally differentiated effector memory CD45RA+ cells. Regarding the study as a whole: The represented genetic and exposure-history diversity was limited by the small number of donors.

The sample taken for sequencing was naive CD8+ T cells sorted from blood. This clonotype originated in a man aged 18 to 35 in good health.

The CDR3 region has the DNA TGTGCCAGCAGTGAATCCGGGAAGGGCCAGCCCCAGCATTTT. Translation: CASSESGKGQPQHF. J is TRBJ1-5 and V is TRBV2; D unresolved. The V end was cut by 2 bases, the J end by 7 bases, with 12 bases between. The V gene's germline CDR1 is SNHLY and CDR2 FYNNEI. CDR3 length: 14 amino acids.